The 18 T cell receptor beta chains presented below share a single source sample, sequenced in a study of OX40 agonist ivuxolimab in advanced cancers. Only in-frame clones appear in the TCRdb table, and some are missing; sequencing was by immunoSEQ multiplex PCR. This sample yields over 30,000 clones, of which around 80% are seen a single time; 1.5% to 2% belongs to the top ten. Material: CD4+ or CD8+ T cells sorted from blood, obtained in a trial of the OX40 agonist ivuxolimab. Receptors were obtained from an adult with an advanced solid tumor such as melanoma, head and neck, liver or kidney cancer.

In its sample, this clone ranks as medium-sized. The CDR3 DNA sequence: TGTGCCAGCAGCTTACGTCGCAGGGGAAGTGGCTACACCTTC. It specifies CASSLRRRGSGYTF. The J gene is TRBJ1-2, the V gene TRBV5-6; possible D gene TRBD1, 6 bases. V shed 2 bases and J shed 7 bases, with 15 bases lying between them. CDR1 SGHDT and CDR2 YYEEEE come from the germline V gene. There are 14 residues in the CDR3. Full variable domain (outside the CDR3, taken from reference TRBV5-6 and TRBJ1-2): DAGVTQSPTHLIKTRGQQVTLRCSPKSGHDTVSWYQQALGQGPQFIFQYYEEEERQRGNFPDRFSGHQFPNYSSELNVNALLLGDSALYLCASSLRRRGSGYTFGSGTRLTVV.

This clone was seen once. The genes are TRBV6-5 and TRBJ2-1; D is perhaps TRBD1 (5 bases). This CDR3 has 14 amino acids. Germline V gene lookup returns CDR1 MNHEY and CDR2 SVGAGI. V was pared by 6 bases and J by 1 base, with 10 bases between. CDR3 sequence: CASSTRGSYNEQFF. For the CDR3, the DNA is TGTGCCAGCAGCACAAGGGGTTCCTACAATGAGCAGTTCTTC.

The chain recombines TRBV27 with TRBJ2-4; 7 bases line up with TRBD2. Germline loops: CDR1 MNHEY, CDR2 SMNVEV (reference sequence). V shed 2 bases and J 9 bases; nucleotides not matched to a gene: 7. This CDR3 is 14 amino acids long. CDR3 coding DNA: TGTGCCAGCAGTTTAGACGGGTGGGAGGGCATTCAGTACTTC. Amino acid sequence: CASSLDGWEGIQYF.

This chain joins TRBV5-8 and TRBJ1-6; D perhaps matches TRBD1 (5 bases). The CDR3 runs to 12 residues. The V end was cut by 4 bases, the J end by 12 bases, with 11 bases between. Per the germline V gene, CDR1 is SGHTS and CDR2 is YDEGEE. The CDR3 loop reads CASSGGEGPLHF. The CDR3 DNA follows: TGTGCCAGCAGCGGGGGAGAGGGACCCCTCCACTTT.

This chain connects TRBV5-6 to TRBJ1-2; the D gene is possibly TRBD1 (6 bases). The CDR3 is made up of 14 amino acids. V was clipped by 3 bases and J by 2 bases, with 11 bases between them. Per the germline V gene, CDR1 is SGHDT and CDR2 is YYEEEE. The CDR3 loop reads CASSSGAGNYGYTF. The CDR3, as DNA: TGTGCCAGCAGCTCAGGGGCAGGGAACTATGGCTACACCTTC.

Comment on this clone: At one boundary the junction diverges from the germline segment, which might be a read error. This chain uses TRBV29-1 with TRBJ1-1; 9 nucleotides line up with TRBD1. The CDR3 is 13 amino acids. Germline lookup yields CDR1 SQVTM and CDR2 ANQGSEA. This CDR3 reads CSVKDRGEAEAFF. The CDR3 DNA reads TGCAGCGTTAAAGACAGGGGGGAGGCTGAAGCTTTCTTT.

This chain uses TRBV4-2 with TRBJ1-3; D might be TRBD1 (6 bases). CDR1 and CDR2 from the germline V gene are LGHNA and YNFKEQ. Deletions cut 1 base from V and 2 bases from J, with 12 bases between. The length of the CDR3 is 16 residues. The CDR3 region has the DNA TGTGCCAGCAGCCAAGGGGGTGCAGGGGCTGGAAACACCATATATTTT. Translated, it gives CASSQGGAGAGNTIYF.

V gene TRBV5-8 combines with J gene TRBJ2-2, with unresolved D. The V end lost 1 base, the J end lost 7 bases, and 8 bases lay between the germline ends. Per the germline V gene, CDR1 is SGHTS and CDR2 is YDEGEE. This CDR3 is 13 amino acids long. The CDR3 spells CASSLPRGGELFF. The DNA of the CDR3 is TGTGCCAGCAGCTTGCCTCGAGGCGGGGAGCTGTTTTTT.

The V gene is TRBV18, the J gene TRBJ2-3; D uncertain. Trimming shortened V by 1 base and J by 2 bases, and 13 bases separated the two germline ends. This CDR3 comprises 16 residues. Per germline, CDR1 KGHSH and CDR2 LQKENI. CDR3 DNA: TGTGCCAGCTCACCACGGTTGAGGACCAACACAGATACGCAGTATTTT. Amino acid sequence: CASSPRLRTNTDTQYF.

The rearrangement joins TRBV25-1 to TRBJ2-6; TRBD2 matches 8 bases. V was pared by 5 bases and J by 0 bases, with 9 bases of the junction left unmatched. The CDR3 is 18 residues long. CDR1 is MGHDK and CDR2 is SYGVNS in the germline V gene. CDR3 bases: TGTGCCAGCAGTCCCCTCGGGAGGGGGGGCTCTGGGGCCAACGTCCTGACTTTC. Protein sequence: CASSPLGRGGSGANVLTF. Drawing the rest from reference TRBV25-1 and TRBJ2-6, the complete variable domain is EADIYQTPRYLVIGTGKKITLECSQTMGHDKMYWYQQDPGMELHLIHYSYGVNSTEKGDLSSESTVSRIRTEHFPLTLESARPSHTSQYLCASSPLGRGGSGANVLTFGAGSRLTVL.

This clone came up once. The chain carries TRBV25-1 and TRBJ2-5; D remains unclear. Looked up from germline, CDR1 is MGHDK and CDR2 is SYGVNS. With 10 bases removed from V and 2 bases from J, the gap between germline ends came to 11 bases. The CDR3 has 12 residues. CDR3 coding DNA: TGTGCCACCCTGGGTAGTCAAGAGACCCAGTACTTC. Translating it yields CATLGSQETQYF. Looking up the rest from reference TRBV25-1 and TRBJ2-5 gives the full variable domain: EADIYQTPRYLVIGTGKKITLECSQTMGHDKMYWYQQDPGMELHLIHYSYGVNSTEKGDLSSESTVSRIRTEHFPLTLESARPSHTSQYLCATLGSQETQYFGPGTRLLVL.

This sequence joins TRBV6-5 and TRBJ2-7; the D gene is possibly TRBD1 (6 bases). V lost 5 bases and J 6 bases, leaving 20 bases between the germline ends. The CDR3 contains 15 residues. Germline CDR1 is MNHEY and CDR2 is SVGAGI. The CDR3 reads CASSNGPNTGFEQYF. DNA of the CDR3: TGTGCCAGCAGTAACGGACCTAATACAGGGTTCGAGCAGTACTTC.

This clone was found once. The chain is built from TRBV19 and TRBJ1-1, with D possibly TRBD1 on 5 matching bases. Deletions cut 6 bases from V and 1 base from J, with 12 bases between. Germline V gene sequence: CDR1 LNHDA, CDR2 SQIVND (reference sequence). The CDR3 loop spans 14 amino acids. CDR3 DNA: TGTGCCAGTAGCCCCCAGGGACCGAACACTGAAGCTTTCTTT. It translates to CASSPQGPNTEAFF.

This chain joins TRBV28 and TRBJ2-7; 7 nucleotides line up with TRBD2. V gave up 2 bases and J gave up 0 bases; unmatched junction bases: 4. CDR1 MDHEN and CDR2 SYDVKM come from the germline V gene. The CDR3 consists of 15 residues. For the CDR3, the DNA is TGTGCCAGCAGTTTAGGGCGGGAGAACTCCTACGAGCAGTACTTC. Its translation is CASSLGRENSYEQYF.

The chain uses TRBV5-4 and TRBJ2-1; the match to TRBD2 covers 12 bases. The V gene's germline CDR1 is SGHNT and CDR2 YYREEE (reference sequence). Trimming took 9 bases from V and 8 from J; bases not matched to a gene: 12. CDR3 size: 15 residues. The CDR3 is CAIHPTSGSFYEQFF. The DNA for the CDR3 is TGTGCCATTCACCCGACTAGCGGGAGTTTCTATGAGCAGTTCTTC.

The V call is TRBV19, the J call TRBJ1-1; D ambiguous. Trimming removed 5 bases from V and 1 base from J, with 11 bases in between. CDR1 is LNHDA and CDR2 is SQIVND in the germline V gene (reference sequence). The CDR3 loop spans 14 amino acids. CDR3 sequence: CASSHEGKNTEAFF. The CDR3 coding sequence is TGTGCCAGTAGTCACGAGGGAAAGAACACTGAAGCTTTCTTT.

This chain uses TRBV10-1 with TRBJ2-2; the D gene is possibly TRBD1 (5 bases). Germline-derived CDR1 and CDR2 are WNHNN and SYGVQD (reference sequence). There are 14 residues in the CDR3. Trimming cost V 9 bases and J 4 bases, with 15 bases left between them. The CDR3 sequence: CASSRDSGTGELFF. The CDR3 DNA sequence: TGCGCCAGTTCCAGGGATTCTGGCACCGGGGAGCTGTTTTTT.

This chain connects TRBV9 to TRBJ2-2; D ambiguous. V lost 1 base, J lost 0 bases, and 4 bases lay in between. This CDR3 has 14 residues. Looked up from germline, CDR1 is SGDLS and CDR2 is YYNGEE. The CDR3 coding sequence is TGTGCCAGCAGCGTACTGACGAACACCGGGGAGCTGTTTTTT. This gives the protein CASSVLTNTGELFF.